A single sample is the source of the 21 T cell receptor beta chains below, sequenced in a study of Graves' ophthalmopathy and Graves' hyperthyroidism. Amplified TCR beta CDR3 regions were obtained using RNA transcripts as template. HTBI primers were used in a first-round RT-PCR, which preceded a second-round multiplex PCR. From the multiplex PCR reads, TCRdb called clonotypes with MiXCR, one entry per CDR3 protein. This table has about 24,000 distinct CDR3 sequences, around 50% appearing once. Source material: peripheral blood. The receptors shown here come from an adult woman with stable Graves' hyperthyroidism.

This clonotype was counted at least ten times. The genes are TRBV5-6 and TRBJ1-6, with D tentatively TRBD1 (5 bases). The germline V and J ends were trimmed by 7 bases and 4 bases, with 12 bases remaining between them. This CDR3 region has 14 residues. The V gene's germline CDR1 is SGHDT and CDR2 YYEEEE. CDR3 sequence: CASGVGQYNSPLHF. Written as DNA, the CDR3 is TGTGCCAGCGGTGTAGGACAATATAATTCACCCCTCCACTTT. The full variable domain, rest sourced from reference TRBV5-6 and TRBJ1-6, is DAGVTQSPTHLIKTRGQQVTLRCSPKSGHDTVSWYQQALGQGPQFIFQYYEEEERQRGNFPDRFSGHQFPNYSSELNVNALLLGDSALYLCASGVGQYNSPLHFGNGTRLTVT.

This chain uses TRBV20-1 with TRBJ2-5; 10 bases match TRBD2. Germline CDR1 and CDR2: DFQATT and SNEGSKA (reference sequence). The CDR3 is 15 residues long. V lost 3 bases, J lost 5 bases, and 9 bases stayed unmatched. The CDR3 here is CSARTASGSYETQYF. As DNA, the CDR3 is TGCAGTGCTAGGACTGCTAGCGGGAGTTATGAGACCCAGTACTTC.

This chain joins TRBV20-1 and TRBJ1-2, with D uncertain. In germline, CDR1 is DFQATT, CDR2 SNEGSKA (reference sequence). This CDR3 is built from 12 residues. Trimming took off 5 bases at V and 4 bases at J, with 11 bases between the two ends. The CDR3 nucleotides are TGCAGTGCTTGGGGTAGCTCCTATGGCTACACCTTC. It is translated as CSAWGSSYGYTF.

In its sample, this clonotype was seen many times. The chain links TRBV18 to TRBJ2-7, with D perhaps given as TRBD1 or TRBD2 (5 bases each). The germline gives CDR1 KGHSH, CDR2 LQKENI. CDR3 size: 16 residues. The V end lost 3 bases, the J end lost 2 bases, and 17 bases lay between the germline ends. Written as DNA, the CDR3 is TGTGCCAGCTCACCTGTGAGGGGAGTCGCCACCTACGAGCAGTACTTC. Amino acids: CASSPVRGVATYEQYF.

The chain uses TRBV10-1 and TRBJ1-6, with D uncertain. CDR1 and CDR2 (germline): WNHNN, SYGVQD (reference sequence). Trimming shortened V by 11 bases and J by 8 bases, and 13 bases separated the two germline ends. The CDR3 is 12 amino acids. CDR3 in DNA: TGCGCCCCCCAGGCAGCTCATTCACCCCTCCACTTT. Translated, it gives CAPQAAHSPLHF.

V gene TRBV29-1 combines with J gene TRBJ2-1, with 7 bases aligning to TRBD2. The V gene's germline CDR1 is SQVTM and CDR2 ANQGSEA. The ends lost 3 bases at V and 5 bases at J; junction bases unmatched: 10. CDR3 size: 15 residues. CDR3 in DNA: TGCAGCGTTGATGGGCTAGCGGAGTACGACAATGAGCAGTTCTTC. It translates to CSVDGLAEYDNEQFF.

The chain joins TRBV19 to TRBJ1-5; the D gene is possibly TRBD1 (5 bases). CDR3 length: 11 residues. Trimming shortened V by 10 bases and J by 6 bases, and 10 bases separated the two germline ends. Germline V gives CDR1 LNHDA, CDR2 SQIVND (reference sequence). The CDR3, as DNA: TGTGCCACGGGGGGGGGTCAGCCCCAGCATTTT. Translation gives CATGGGQPQHF.

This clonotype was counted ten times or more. CDR3 amino acids: CASSQGQGREKLFF. The CDR3, as DNA: TGCGCCAGCAGCCAAGGACAGGGGAGGGAAAAACTGTTTTTT. V gene TRBV4-1 combines with J gene TRBJ1-4; 8 positions match TRBD1. Per germline, CDR1 MGHRA and CDR2 YSYEKL. J lost 8 bases, V lost 1 base, and 3 bases had no gene match. The length of the CDR3 is 14 residues.

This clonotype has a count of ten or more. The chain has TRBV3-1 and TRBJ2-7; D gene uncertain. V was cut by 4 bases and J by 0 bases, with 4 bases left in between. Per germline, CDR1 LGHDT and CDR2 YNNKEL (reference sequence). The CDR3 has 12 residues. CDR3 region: CASSRTSYEQYF. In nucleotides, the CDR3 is TGTGCCAGCAGCCGAACCTCCTACGAGCAGTACTTC.

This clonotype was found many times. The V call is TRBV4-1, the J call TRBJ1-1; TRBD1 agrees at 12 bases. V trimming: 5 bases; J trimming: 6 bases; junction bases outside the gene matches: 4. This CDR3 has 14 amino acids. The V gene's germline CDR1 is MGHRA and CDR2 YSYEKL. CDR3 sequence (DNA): TGCGCCAGCAGCGAGGGACAGGGGGCCTCTGAAGCTTTCTTT. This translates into CASSEGQGASEAFF.

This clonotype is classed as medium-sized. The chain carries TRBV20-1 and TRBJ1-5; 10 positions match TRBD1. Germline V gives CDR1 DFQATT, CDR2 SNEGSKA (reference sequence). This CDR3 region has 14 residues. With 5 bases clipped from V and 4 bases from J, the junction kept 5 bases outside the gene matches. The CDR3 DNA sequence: TGCAGTGCTCCCGGGACAGGGGCAAATCAGCCCCAGCATTTT. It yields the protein CSAPGTGANQPQHF.

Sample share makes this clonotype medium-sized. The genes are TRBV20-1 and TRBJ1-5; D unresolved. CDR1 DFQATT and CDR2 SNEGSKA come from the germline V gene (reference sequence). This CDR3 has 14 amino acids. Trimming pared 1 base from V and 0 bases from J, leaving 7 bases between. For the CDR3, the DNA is TGCAGTGCTAGAGGGCCCAATAGCAATCAGCCCCAGCATTTT. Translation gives CSARGPNSNQPQHF.

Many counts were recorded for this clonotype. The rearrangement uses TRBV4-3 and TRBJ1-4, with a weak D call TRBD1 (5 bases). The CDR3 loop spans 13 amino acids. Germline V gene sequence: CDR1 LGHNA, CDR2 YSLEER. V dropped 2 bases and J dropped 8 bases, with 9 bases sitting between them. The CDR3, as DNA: TGCGCCAGCAGCCAATCCGGGGCCGAAAAACTGTTTTTT. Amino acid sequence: CASSQSGAEKLFF.

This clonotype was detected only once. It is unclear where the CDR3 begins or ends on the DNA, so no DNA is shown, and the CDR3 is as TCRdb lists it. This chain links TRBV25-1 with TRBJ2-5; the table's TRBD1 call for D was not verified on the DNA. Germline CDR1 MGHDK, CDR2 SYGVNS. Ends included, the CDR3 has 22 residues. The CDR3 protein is CASSEPGTVLEKLFFGSGTQYF.

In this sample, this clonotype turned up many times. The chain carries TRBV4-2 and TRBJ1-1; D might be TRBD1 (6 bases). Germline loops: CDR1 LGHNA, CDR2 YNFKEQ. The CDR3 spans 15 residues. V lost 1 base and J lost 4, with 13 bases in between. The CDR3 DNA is TGTGCCAGCAGCCAAGGGTCAACAGGGCCCACTGAAGCTTTCTTT. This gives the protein CASSQGSTGPTEAFF.

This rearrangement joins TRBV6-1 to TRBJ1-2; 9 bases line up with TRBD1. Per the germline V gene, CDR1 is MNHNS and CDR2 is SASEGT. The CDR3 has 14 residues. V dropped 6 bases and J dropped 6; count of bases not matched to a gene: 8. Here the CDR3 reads CASSMGQGTDGYTF. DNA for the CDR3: TGTGCCAGCAGCATGGGACAGGGAACGGATGGCTACACCTTC.

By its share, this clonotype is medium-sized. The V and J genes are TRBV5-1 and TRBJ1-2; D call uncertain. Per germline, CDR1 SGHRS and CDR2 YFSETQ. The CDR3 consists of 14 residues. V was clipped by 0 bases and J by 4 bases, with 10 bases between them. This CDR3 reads CASSLEQTSYGYTF. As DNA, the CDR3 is TGCGCCAGCAGCTTGGAACAGACATCCTATGGCTACACCTTC.

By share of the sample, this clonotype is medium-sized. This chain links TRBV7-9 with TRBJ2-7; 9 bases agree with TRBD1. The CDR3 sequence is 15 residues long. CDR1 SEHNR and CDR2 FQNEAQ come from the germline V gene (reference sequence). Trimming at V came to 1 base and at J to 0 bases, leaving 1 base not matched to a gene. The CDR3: CASSLEGQGSYEQYF. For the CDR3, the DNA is TGTGCCAGCAGCTTAGAGGGACAGGGCTCCTACGAGCAGTACTTC.

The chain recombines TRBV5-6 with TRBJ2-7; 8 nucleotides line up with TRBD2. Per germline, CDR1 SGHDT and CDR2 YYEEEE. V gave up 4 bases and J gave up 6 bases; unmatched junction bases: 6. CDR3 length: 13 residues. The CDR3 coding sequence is TGTGCCAGCAGCGGCGGGGGGCCGTCCGAGCAGTACTTC. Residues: CASSGGGPSEQYF.

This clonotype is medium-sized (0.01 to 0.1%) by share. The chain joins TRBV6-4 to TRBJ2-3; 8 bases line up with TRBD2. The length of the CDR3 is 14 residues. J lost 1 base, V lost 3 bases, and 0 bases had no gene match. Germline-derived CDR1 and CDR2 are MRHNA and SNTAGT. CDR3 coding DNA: TGTGCCAGCAGTGAAGCGGGAGGCACAGATACGCAGTATTTT. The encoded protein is CASSEAGGTDTQYF.

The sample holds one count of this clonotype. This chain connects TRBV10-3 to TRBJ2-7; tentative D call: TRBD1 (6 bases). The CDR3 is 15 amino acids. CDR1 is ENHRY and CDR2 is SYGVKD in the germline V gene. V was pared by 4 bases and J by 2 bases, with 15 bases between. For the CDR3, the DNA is TGTGCCATCAGTGTGGCGAGCAGGGGCACCTACGAGCAGTACTTC. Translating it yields CAISVASRGTYEQYF.